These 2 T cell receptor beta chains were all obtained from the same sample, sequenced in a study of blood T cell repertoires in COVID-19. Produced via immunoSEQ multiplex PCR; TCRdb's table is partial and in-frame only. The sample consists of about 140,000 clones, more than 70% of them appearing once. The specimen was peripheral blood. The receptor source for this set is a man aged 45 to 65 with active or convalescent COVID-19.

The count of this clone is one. The CDR3, as DNA: TGTGCCAGCAGCTCAGGGGGGATGAACACCGGGGAGCTGTTTTTT. This encodes CASSSGGMNTGELFF. The chain employs TRBV7-2 and TRBJ2-2; D is perhaps TRBD1 (7 bases). Germline loops: CDR1 SGHTA, CDR2 FQGNSA. Trimming took off 4 bases at V and 1 base at J, with 10 bases between the two ends. This CDR3 contains 15 residues.

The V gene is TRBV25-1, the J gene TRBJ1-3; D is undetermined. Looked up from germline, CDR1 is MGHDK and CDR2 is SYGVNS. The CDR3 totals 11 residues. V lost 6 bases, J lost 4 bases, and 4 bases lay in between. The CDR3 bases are TGTGCCAGCAGAGCAGGAAACACCATATATTTT. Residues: CASRAGNTIYF.